This T cell receptor (beta chain) comes out of a study of shared clonotypes between healthy human individuals. Study details: Each donor's CD8 memory used one plate, CD8 naive two, each CD4 subset three.

The CDR3 sequence is 12 residues long. Looked up from germline, CDR1 is SGHRS and CDR2 is YFSETQ. V was clipped by 4 bases and J by 5 bases, with 7 bases between them. The protocol was immunoSEQ multiplex PCR, while the TCRdb copy is restricted to in-frame clones and leaves out a portion. The table has roughly 2.4 million clones, approximately 95% seen once. A single count supports this clone. The sequence was obtained from a man between 18 and 35 years old in good health. The chain couples TRBV5-1 to TRBJ2-1; D is ambiguous. The sequencing input was naive CD4+ T cells sorted from blood. Subset: CD45RA+ positively selected. CDR3 residues: CASSEAHNEQFF. The CDR3 nucleotides are TGCGCCAGCAGCGAGGCCCACAATGAGCAGTTCTTC.